Described below is a single T cell receptor beta chain sequence and its context. Its target antigen remains unknown. No base quality information exists; no much larger clone differs at one position. These data come from a study of T-cell reconstitution after alpha-beta-depleted transplantation in children (dated by TCRdb to about 2016). Concerning the study at large: T-cell immune reconstitution after TCRalphabeta/CD19-depleted allogeneic hematopoietic cell transplantation in children was quantitatively tracked in the study by means of TCR repertoire profiling.

The library relied on PCR. The instrument was an Illumina HiSeq 2500. TCR library preparation used molecular barcoding, with unique molecular identifiers applied to normalize quantification of the TCRbeta repertoire. TCRdb handled the public reads itself, with Q25 trimming in fastp and clone calling in MiXCR, and kept productive beta chains. Merged by CDR3 protein, the rows form single entries marked with the most common genes and DNA. Within this sample are just under 550,000 distinct CDR3 sequences, with around 17% of them counted one time only. The ten largest clones take up 2.5% to 4% of the sample. V is reduced by 0 bases and J by 4 bases, leaving a spacing of 12 bases between them. The CDR3 goes from the cysteine to the phenylalanine over 14 residues. The kept DNA is CDR3 alone, 42 bases in frame from the first base. From a lookup of the germline V gene (reference sequence), CDR1 and CDR2 are DFQATT and SNEGSKA.

The sample in question was PBMCs from the stem cell graft donor, obtained from the stem cell graft. Recombination linked TRBV20-1 to TRBJ1-2, with TRBD1 tentatively as D gene (5 bases match). This TCR came from a human donor who donated a stem cell graft to a child with acute lymphoblastic leukemia. The nucleotides are TGCAGTGCTAGAGATGGCGGGGGACCCTATGGCTACACCTTC. Its translation is CSARDGGGPYGYTF.